These T cell receptor beta chains were read from a single sample in a study of technical replicates of blood from a handful of donors. The repertoire was sequenced with immunoSEQ multiplex PCR; TCRdb's copy has only in-frame clones and lacks some. The sample lists roughly 7,000 clones; 90% to 96% were seen once. The source material was PBMCs. The receptor source for this set is a human donor in good health. CDR3s leave out the opening cysteine and the closing phenylalanine or tryptophan. Size tells how often a clone was seen (once, few, many) or the class of an expanded clone, and some rows leave it out.

>NA|TRBJ2-5|TRBV28
ASSHSGTAGETQY
>NA|TRBJ1-5|TRBV19
ASSYYFPRQNNQPQH
>NA|TRBJ2-5|TRBV7-8
ASSPPQRTQY
>NA|TRBJ2-1|TRBV12-5
ASGLVRAGGGNEQF
>NA|TRBJ2-5|TRBV6-1
ASRAIQGQETQY
>NA|TRBJ2-3|TRBV7-8
ASSLRGQGSTDTQY
>NA|TRBJ2-5|TRBV5-1
ASSLAGSSGRQETQY
>NA|TRBJ1-5|TRBV6-1
ASRLANQPQH
>NA|TRBJ2-1|TRBV6-4
ASSVGTGGNEQF
>NA|TRBJ1-2|TRBV19
ASSRSTGFPNYGYT
>NA|TRBJ1-5|TRBV6-6
ASSGQSFNQPQH
>NA|TRBJ2-7|TRBV28
ASSSGRGVGSLPEQY
>NA|TRBJ2-3|TRBV28
ASRPLEGGRSDTQY
>NA|TRBJ1-2|TRBV23-1
ASSPHRGNYGYT
>NA|TRBJ2-1|TRBV11-2
ASSLAGGPYNEQF
>NA|TRBJ1-1|TRBV7-2
ASSLLTRDRKAF
>NA|TRBJ2-7|TRBV7-9
ASSPDRFYEQY
>NA|TRBJ1-1|TRBV6-6
ASSQGNTEAF
>NA|TRBJ2-2|TRBV10-3
ATTGTANTGELF
>once|TRBJ2-1|TRBV6-4
ASSDSTSGSNEQF
>NA|TRBJ2-3|TRBV30
AWSLPPDTQY
>NA|TRBJ2-4|TRBV4-1
ASSQGGVPGKKTLAKNIQY
>NA|TRBJ2-7|TRBV5-5
ASSLPSYEQY
>NA|TRBJ2-2|TRBV5-6
ASSWLGTGNTGELF
>NA|TRBJ2-3|TRBV7-3
ASSVRLAGSTDTQY
>NA|TRBJ2-2|TRBV7-6
ASSLQGANTGELF
>NA|TRBJ1-2|TRBV6-5
ASTPDNGYNYGYT
>NA|TRBJ2-7|TRBV6-5
ASSYIQASSYEQY